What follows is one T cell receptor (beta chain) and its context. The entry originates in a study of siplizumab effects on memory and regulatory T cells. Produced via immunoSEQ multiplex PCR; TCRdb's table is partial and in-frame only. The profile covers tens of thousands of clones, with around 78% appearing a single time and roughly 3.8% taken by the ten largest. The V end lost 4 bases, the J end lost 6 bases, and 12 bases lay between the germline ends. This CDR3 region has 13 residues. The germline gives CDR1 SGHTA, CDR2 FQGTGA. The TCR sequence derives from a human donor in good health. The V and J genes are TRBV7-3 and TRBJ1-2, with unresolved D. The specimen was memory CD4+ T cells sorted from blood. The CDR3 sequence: CASSSPSGDGYTF. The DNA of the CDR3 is TGTGCCAGCAGCTCCCCGAGCGGGGATGGCTACACCTTC.